The rows below give T cell receptor beta chains drawn from one sample of a study of neurological immune-mediated disorders. TCRdb independently ran MiXCR on the 5' RACE reads; one entry per CDR3 protein. The sample shows more than 70,000 distinct CDR3 sequences, 17% of them seen only once. Sequencing was done on a sample of PBMCs. The receptor source for this set is a woman aged 40 to 50 in good health. CDR3s include the opening cysteine and the closing phenylalanine or tryptophan. A D gene is named only where the DNA matches it firmly. The size field is filled for only some rows; it gives once, few, many or a size class.

clone size: many
V gene: TRBV10-3
J gene: TRBJ2-3
D gene: NA
CDR3 protein: CAISALLGQGIDTQYF
CDR3 DNA: TGTGCCATCAGTGCTCTACTGGGGCAGGGGATAGATACGCAGTATTTT

clone size: many
V gene: TRBV5-1
J gene: TRBJ2-1
D gene: TRBD1
CDR3 protein: CASSLGTDYNEQFF
CDR3 DNA: TGCGCCAGCTCTCTGGGGACAGACTACAATGAGCAGTTCTTC

clone size: many
V gene: TRBV25-1
J gene: TRBJ2-3
D gene: NA
CDR3 protein: CASSDPSDRSGTDTQYF
CDR3 DNA: TGTGCCAGCAGTGACCCTAGCGATAGATCTGGCACAGATACGCAGTATTTT

clone size: many
V gene: TRBV9
J gene: TRBJ2-1
D gene: NA
CDR3 protein: CASSVGLEGNEQFF
CDR3 DNA: TGTGCCAGCAGCGTAGGACTAGAAGGGAATGAGCAGTTCTTC

clone size: many
V gene: TRBV20-1
J gene: TRBJ1-5
D gene: NA
CDR3 protein: CSARDGGVNQPQHF
CDR3 DNA: TGCAGTGCTAGAGACGGCGGCGTAAATCAGCCCCAGCATTTT

clone size: many
V gene: TRBV20-1
J gene: TRBJ1-5
D gene: NA
CDR3 protein: CSTSGRLGLGQPQHF
CDR3 DNA: TGCAGTACTAGCGGACGACTCGGACTGGGTCAGCCCCAGCATTTT

clone size: many
V gene: TRBV5-1
J gene: TRBJ2-3
D gene: NA
CDR3 protein: CASSLRTSTDTQYF
CDR3 DNA: TGCGCCAGCAGCCTTCGGACTAGCACAGATACGCAGTATTTT

clone size: many
V gene: TRBV6-5
J gene: TRBJ2-5
D gene: TRBD2
CDR3 protein: CASSPGLATSGTQYF
CDR3 DNA: TGTGCCAGCTCCCCGGGACTAGCGACTTCGGGGACCCAGTACTTC

clone size: many
V gene: TRBV9
J gene: TRBJ1-6
D gene: TRBD1
CDR3 protein: CASRGQGNNSPLHF
CDR3 DNA: TGTGCCAGCAGAGGACAGGGGAATAATTCACCCCTCCACTTT

clone size: many
V gene: TRBV12-3/TRBV12-4
J gene: TRBJ2-1
D gene: TRBD2
CDR3 protein: CASSLDRLAGGEFF
CDR3 DNA: TGTGCCAGCAGTTTAGATCGGCTAGCGGGGGGGGAGTTCTTC

clone size: NA
V gene: TRBV20-1
J gene: TRBJ1-1
D gene: NA
CDR3 protein: CSAREGGRKNTEAFF
CDR3 DNA: TGCAGTGCTAGAGAGGGGGGCAGAAAGAACACTGAAGCTTTCTTT

clone size: many
V gene: TRBV5-1
J gene: TRBJ1-4
D gene: NA
CDR3 protein: CASSLAGRKTNEKLFF
CDR3 DNA: TGCGCCAGCAGCTTGGCGGGACGGAAAACTAATGAAAAACTGTTTTTT

clone size: many
V gene: TRBV24-1
J gene: TRBJ2-2
D gene: NA
CDR3 protein: CATSETPLQNTGELFF
CDR3 DNA: TGTGCCACCAGTGAAACGCCACTACAAAACACCGGGGAGCTGTTTTTT

clone size: NA
V gene: TRBV7-3
J gene: TRBJ2-2
D gene: TRBD2
CDR3 protein: CASSDRAGGRRTGELFF
CDR3 DNA: TGTGCCAGCAGCGACCGAGCGGGGGGGCGACGGACCGGGGAGCTGTTTTTT

clone size: many
V gene: TRBV27
J gene: TRBJ1-1
D gene: NA
CDR3 protein: CASSQGRGTEAFF
CDR3 DNA: TGTGCCAGCAGTCAGGGAAGAGGGACTGAAGCTTTCTTT

clone size: many
V gene: TRBV12-3/TRBV12-4
J gene: TRBJ1-5
D gene: NA
CDR3 protein: CASSTNSNQPQHF
CDR3 DNA: TGTGCCAGCAGTACGAATAGCAATCAGCCCCAGCATTTT

clone size: many
V gene: TRBV20-1
J gene: TRBJ2-5
D gene: NA
CDR3 protein: CSAWGGETQYF
CDR3 DNA: TGCAGTGCTTGGGGCGGGGAGACCCAGTACTTC

clone size: many
V gene: TRBV9
J gene: TRBJ2-3
D gene: NA
CDR3 protein: CASSVGVGGKGTDTQYF
CDR3 DNA: TGTGCCAGCAGCGTAGGCGTGGGCGGGAAGGGGACAGATACGCAGTATTTT

clone size: many
V gene: TRBV25-1
J gene: TRBJ2-7
D gene: NA
CDR3 protein: CASSEAGYEQYF
CDR3 DNA: TGTGCCAGCAGTGAGGCAGGGTACGAGCAGTACTTC

clone size: many
V gene: TRBV7-2
J gene: TRBJ2-6
D gene: NA
CDR3 protein: CASSLTSGAGANVLTF
CDR3 DNA: TGTGCCAGCAGCTTAACCTCAGGGGCTGGGGCCAACGTCCTGACTTTC

clone size: NA
V gene: TRBV5-5
J gene: TRBJ1-2
D gene: NA
CDR3 protein: CASSFWPRGNYGYTF
CDR3 DNA: TGTGCCAGCAGCTTCTGGCCAAGAGGTAACTATGGCTACACCTTC

clone size: NA
V gene: TRBV19
J gene: TRBJ2-7
D gene: NA
CDR3 protein: CASSDSGGDYEQYF
CDR3 DNA: TGTGCCAGCAGCGACTCGGGCGGGGACTACGAGCAGTACTTC

clone size: many
V gene: TRBV7-2
J gene: TRBJ1-5
D gene: NA
CDR3 protein: CASSSYRDNQPQHF
CDR3 DNA: TGTGCCAGCAGCTCCTACAGAGACAATCAGCCCCAGCATTTT

clone size: many
V gene: TRBV10-3
J gene: TRBJ2-3
D gene: NA
CDR3 protein: CAISDRTDTQYF
CDR3 DNA: TGTGCCATCAGTGACAGGACAGATACGCAGTATTTT

clone size: NA
V gene: TRBV4-3
J gene: TRBJ2-1
D gene: NA
CDR3 protein: CASSRDFNNDQFF
CDR3 DNA: TGCGCCAGCAGTAGGGACTTTAACAATGATCAGTTCTTC

clone size: many
V gene: TRBV7-2
J gene: TRBJ2-3
D gene: TRBD2
CDR3 protein: CASSLKRGGPDTQYF
CDR3 DNA: TGTGCCAGCAGCTTAAAGCGGGGGGGACCAGATACGCAGTATTTT

clone size: many
V gene: TRBV7-9
J gene: TRBJ2-1
D gene: NA
CDR3 protein: CASSLVGRAYNEQFF
CDR3 DNA: TGTGCCAGCAGCTTAGTCGGGCGCGCTTACAATGAGCAGTTCTTC

clone size: few
V gene: TRBV6-5
J gene: TRBJ1-4
D gene: NA
CDR3 protein: CASSSGVGSHNEKLFF
CDR3 DNA: TGTGCCAGCAGTTCCGGAGTGGGGAGCCATAATGAAAAACTGTTTTTT

clone size: NA
V gene: TRBV20-1
J gene: TRBJ1-2
D gene: NA
CDR3 protein: CSAPIELQRDYGYTF
CDR3 DNA: TGCAGTGCCCCAATTGAATTACAGAGGGACTATGGCTACACCTTC

clone size: many
V gene: TRBV5-6
J gene: TRBJ2-6
D gene: NA
CDR3 protein: CASERGFGANVLTF
CDR3 DNA: TGTGCCAGCGAAAGGGGGTTTGGGGCCAACGTCCTGACTTTC

clone size: many
V gene: TRBV4-3
J gene: TRBJ1-2
D gene: NA
CDR3 protein: CASSQDYSQGYGYTF
CDR3 DNA: TGCGCCAGCAGCCAAGATTACTCCCAAGGCTATGGCTACACCTTC

clone size: NA
V gene: TRBV6-2/TRBV6-3
J gene: TRBJ2-5
D gene: NA
CDR3 protein: CASWTGADSETQYF
CDR3 DNA: TGTGCCAGCTGGACGGGGGCAGATTCAGAGACCCAGTACTTC

clone size: many
V gene: TRBV7-9
J gene: TRBJ2-1
D gene: NA
CDR3 protein: CASSRAPSVGQQFF
CDR3 DNA: TGTGCCAGCAGCCGAGCCCCTAGCGTCGGCCAGCAGTTCTTC

clone size: NA
V gene: TRBV7-7
J gene: TRBJ2-5
D gene: TRBD2
CDR3 protein: CASSVTSGGAAETHYF
CDR3 DNA: TGTGCTAGCAGCGTTACTAGCGGGGGGGCCGCAGAGACCCATTACTTC

clone size: many
V gene: TRBV5-1
J gene: TRBJ1-2
D gene: TRBD1
CDR3 protein: CASRPPGRQGWSYGYTF
CDR3 DNA: TGCGCCAGCAGACCCCCAGGGAGACAGGGGTGGTCCTATGGCTACACCTTC

clone size: NA
V gene: TRBV7-6
J gene: TRBJ2-7
D gene: TRBD2
CDR3 protein: CASSLRASGEQYF
CDR3 DNA: TGTGCCAGCAGCTTAAGGGCTAGCGGCGAGCAGTACTTC

clone size: NA
V gene: TRBV5-6
J gene: TRBJ2-4
D gene: TRBD1
CDR3 protein: CASSLLGQGNIQYF
CDR3 DNA: TGTGCCAGCAGTTTGTTGGGACAGGGAAACATTCAGTACTTC

clone size: once
V gene: TRBV5-1
J gene: TRBJ2-2
D gene: NA
CDR3 protein: CASRVDMGYTGELFF
CDR3 DNA: TGCGCCAGCAGGGTGGACATGGGTTACACCGGGGAGCTGTTTTTT

clone size: many
V gene: TRBV12-3/TRBV12-4
J gene: TRBJ1-1
D gene: NA
CDR3 protein: CASSLAGSLGNTEAFF
CDR3 DNA: TGTGCCAGCAGTTTAGCTGGAAGCCTTGGGAACACTGAAGCTTTCTTT

clone size: many
V gene: TRBV4-1
J gene: TRBJ1-3
D gene: TRBD1
CDR3 protein: CASSQLAGGGNTIYF
CDR3 DNA: TGCGCCAGCAGCCAGTTGGCAGGGGGTGGAAACACCATATATTTT

clone size: NA
V gene: TRBV6-5
J gene: TRBJ1-3
D gene: NA
CDR3 protein: CASSYGGISGNTIYF
CDR3 DNA: TGTGCCAGCAGTTACGGGGGGATCTCTGGAAACACCATATATTTT

clone size: NA
V gene: TRBV7-9
J gene: TRBJ2-1
D gene: NA
CDR3 protein: CAAGQPSSYNEQFF
CDR3 DNA: TGTGCCGCGGGGCAGCCCAGCTCCTACAATGAGCAGTTCTTC

clone size: medium-sized
V gene: TRBV5-1
J gene: TRBJ2-3
D gene: NA
CDR3 protein: CASSLGGRSTDTQYF
CDR3 DNA: TGCGCCAGCAGCTTGGGAGGCAGAAGCACAGATACGCAGTATTTT

clone size: many
V gene: TRBV5-1
J gene: TRBJ2-1
D gene: NA
CDR3 protein: CASSLEWGARSEQFF
CDR3 DNA: TGCGCCAGCAGCTTGGAATGGGGGGCGCGGAGTGAGCAGTTCTTC

clone size: many
V gene: TRBV15
J gene: TRBJ1-1
D gene: NA
CDR3 protein: CATSPEGGRGTEAFF
CDR3 DNA: TGTGCCACCAGCCCCGAAGGGGGGCGCGGCACTGAAGCTTTCTTT

clone size: many
V gene: TRBV28
J gene: TRBJ1-1
D gene: NA
CDR3 protein: CASSVGVSEAFF
CDR3 DNA: TGTGCCAGCTCGGTTGGAGTTTCCGAAGCTTTCTTT

clone size: NA
V gene: TRBV20-1
J gene: TRBJ1-2
D gene: NA
CDR3 protein: CSARGMTGLSYGYTF
CDR3 DNA: TGCAGTGCTAGAGGAATGACAGGCTTAAGCTATGGCTACACCTTC

clone size: many
V gene: TRBV18
J gene: TRBJ2-3
D gene: NA
CDR3 protein: CASSPRQSTDTQYF
CDR3 DNA: TGTGCCAGCTCACCACGACAGAGCACAGATACGCAGTATTTT

clone size: many
V gene: TRBV20-1
J gene: TRBJ2-3
D gene: NA
CDR3 protein: CSARDPRGIDTQYF
CDR3 DNA: TGCAGTGCTAGAGATCCCCGGGGAATAGATACGCAGTATTTT

clone size: many
V gene: TRBV7-9
J gene: TRBJ1-1
D gene: NA
CDR3 protein: CASSLYSQDRVEAFF
CDR3 DNA: TGTGCCAGCAGCTTATATAGTCAGGACAGAGTTGAAGCTTTCTTT

clone size: NA
V gene: TRBV19
J gene: TRBJ2-5
D gene: TRBD2
CDR3 protein: CASRLTSGGYETQYF
CDR3 DNA: TGTGCCAGTAGACTGACTAGCGGTGGCTACGAGACCCAGTACTTC